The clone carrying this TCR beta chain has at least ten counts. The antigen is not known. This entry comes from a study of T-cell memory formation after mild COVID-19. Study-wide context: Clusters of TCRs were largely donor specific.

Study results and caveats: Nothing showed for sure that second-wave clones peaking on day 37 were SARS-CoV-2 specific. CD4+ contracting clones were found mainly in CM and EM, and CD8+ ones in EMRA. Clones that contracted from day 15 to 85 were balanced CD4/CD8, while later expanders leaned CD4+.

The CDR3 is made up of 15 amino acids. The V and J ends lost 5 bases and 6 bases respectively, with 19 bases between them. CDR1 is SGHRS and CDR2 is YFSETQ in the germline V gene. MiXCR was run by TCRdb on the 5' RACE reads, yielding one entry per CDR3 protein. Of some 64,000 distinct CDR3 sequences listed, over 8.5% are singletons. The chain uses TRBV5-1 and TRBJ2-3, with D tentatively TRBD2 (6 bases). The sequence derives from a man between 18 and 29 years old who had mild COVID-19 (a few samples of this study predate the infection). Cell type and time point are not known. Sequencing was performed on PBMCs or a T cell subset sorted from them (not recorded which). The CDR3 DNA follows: TGCGCCAGCAGTATCGGGGGTATAGCCGGGGATACGCAGTATTTT. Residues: CASSIGGIAGDTQYF.